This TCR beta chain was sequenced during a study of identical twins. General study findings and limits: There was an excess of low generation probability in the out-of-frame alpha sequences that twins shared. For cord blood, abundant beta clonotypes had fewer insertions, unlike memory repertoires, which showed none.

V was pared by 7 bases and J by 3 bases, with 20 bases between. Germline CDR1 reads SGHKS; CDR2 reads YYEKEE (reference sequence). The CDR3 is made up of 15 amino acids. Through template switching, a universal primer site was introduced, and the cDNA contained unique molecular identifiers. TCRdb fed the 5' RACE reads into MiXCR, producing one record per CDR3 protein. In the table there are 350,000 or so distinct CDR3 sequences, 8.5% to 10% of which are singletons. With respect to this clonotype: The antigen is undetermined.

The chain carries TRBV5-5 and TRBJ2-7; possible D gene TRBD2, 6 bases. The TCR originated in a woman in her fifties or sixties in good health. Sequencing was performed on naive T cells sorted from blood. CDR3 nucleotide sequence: TGTGCCAGCGTCCATGGGGGGACTCTCAACTACGAGCAGTACTTC. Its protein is CASVHGGTLNYEQYF.